This T cell receptor (beta chain) was identified in a study of CD8+CD57+ T cells in acquired aplastic anemia. As concerns this clonotype: Germline and junction disagree at one end, which may indicate a read error.

CDR3 length: 16 amino acids. Germline V gives CDR1 SGHVS, CDR2 FQNEAQ. Genomic DNA constituted the template upon which TCR beta VDJ and CDR3 profiling was performed. From the reads, TCRdb called clonotypes with MiXCR, one entry per CDR3 protein. In the table there are roughly 80,000 distinct CDR3 sequences, roughly 70% of which are singletons. All sequencing subjects had displayed CD8+CD57+ cell expansion on flow cytometry. The V gene is TRBV7-8, the J gene TRBJ1-4; D remains ambiguous. The sequenced sample consisted of sorted CD4+, CD8+, or CD8+CD57+ T cells (not recorded which) from PBMCs. The receptor comes from a human donor with aplastic anemia. This chain's CDR3 is CASSPQPLEVGEKLFF. CDR3 nucleotide sequence: TGTGCCAGCAGCCCTCAACCCTTGGAGGTGGGTGAAAAGCTGTTTTTT.